This T cell receptor beta chain was identified during a study of healthy donors' naive CD4 and CD8 T cells. Study-wide findings and caveats: Naive CD4+ and CD8+ cells reportedly differed in usage of most V and J genes. About 13% of CD4/CD8 propensity variance appeared explained by V, J and CDR3 charge.

Each TCR library used around 540 ng of total RNA and a linear amplification protocol. Under the authors' procedure: A handful of healthy donors contributed fewer than 95,000 sequenced TCR alpha transcripts. TCRdb passed the reads through MiXCR, listing each CDR3 protein once. What appears here as the V and J calls and clone size reflects TCRdb's work, not the paper's. Of about 180,000 distinct CDR3 sequences in the sample, about 70% were seen once. A note on this clonotype: Its matching antigen is unknown.

This TCR was recovered from a pool of human donors in good health; the sample pools cells from several healthy donors. Specimen: naive CD4+ and CD8+ T cells sorted from blood, pooled from several donors.

CDR3 nucleotide sequence: TGTGCCAGCAGTTACGCCATACGAGCCTACGAGCAGTACTTC. This encodes CASSYAIRAYEQYF. This chain joins TRBV6-5 and TRBJ2-7; D ambiguous. This CDR3 is built from 14 residues. With 2 bases removed from V and 2 bases from J, the gap between germline ends came to 10 bases. Germline assignment: CDR1 MNHEY and CDR2 SVGAGI.